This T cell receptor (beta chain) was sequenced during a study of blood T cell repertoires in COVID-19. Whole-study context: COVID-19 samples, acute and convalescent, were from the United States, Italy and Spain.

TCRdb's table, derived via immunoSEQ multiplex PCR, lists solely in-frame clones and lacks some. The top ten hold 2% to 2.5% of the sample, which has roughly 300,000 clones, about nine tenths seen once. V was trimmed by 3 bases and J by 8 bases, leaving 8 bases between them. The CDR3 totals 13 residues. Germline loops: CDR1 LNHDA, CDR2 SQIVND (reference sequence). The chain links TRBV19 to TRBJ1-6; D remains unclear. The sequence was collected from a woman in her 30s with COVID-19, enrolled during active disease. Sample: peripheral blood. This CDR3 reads CASSILADSPLHF. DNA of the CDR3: TGTGCCAGTAGTATTTTAGCAGATTCACCCCTCCACTTT.